The present T cell receptor beta chain was sequenced within a study of beta chain features in type 1 diabetes. Staining for CD45RO/CCR7/CD25/CD127/CD95/CD27 allowed sorting of CD4+ naive, central memory, regulatory and stem cell-like memory cells. Germline V gene data show CDR1 as SGHRS and CDR2 as YFSETQ. Trimming took off 0 bases at V and 9 bases at J, with 13 bases between the two ends. The CDR3 contains 14 residues. This clone was observed a few times. The sequenced template was cDNA made from the entire isolated RNA. Clones were read by immunoSEQ multiplex PCR, and TCRdb kept only the in-frame ones, dropping some. Of about 230,000 clones listed, 7.5% to 10% are singletons.

The chain is built from TRBV5-1 and TRBJ2-1; D possibly corresponds to TRBD1 (6 bases). This clonotype was sampled from a woman younger than 30 in good health. Sequencing used naive CD4+ T cells from blood. The CDR3 bases are TGCGCCAGCAGCTTGGGGTCGATGGACAGTGAGCAGTTCTTC. Protein: CASSLGSMDSEQFF.